These T cell receptor beta chains were read from a single sample in a study of blood T cell repertoires in COVID-19. Method: immunoSEQ multiplex PCR; TCRdb's copy keeps in-frame clones and lacks some. Among under 90,000 clones listed, over 80% were seen once. Sequenced material: peripheral blood. These receptors were taken from a woman of 80 years or more with active or convalescent COVID-19. CDR3s include the opening cysteine and the closing phenylalanine or tryptophan. Each record gives: D gene, V gene, J gene, clone size, CDR3 length, CDR3 protein, CDR3 DNA. The D gene is left open where the match is weak. Not every row has a clone size; where given, it reads once, few, many or a size class.

D: NA
V: TRBV25-1
J: TRBJ1-4
size: NA
length: 16
CDR3: CASSAFVGEANEKLFF
DNA: TGTGCCAGCAGTGCGTTTGTAGGGGAAGCTAATGAAAAACTGTTTTTT

D: NA
V: TRBV28
J: TRBJ1-3
size: NA
length: 13
CDR3: CASSPDSRNTIYF
DNA: TGTGCCAGCAGCCCTGACAGCCGAAACACCATATATTTT

D: TRBD1
V: TRBV5-6
J: TRBJ1-2
size: NA
length: 14
CDR3: CASSLPGGSGGYTF
DNA: TGTGCCAGCAGCTTGCCAGGGGGTTCGGGTGGCTACACCTTC

D: TRBD1
V: TRBV19
J: TRBJ2-7
size: NA
length: 15
CDR3: CASSISDRGNNEQYF
DNA: TGTGCCAGTAGTATAAGTGACAGGGGGAACAACGAGCAGTACTTC

D: NA
V: TRBV7-2
J: TRBJ1-2
size: NA
length: 13
CDR3: CASSPWRIYGYTF
DNA: TGTGCCAGCAGCCCATGGAGGATCTATGGCTACACCTTC

D: NA
V: TRBV14
J: TRBJ1-1
size: NA
length: 14
CDR3: CASSQGRRSSEAFF
DNA: TGTGCCAGCAGCCAAGGGAGGCGCAGTTCTGAAGCTTTCTTT

D: TRBD2
V: TRBV15
J: TRBJ2-3
size: NA
length: 19
CDR3: CATSIQGPGLAGATDTQYF
DNA: TGTGCCACCAGCATCCAGGGCCCGGGACTAGCGGGAGCCACAGATACGCAGTATTTT

D: TRBD1
V: TRBV5-6
J: TRBJ1-3
size: NA
length: 17
CDR3: CASSPRGKPLSGNTIYF
DNA: TGTGCCAGCAGCCCCAGGGGGAAACCACTCTCTGGAAACACCATATATTTT

D: TRBD1
V: TRBV2
J: TRBJ2-7
size: NA
length: 12
CDR3: CASRDDRVEQYF
DNA: TGTGCCAGCAGGGATGACAGGGTCGAGCAGTACTTC

D: NA
V: TRBV4-2
J: TRBJ1-1
size: few
length: 13
CDR3: CASSQDRSTEAFF
DNA: TGTGCCAGCAGCCAAGATAGGAGCACTGAAGCTTTCTTT

D: TRBD1
V: TRBV11-2
J: TRBJ1-3
size: NA
length: 14
CDR3: CASRPTGAGNTIYF
DNA: TGTGCCAGCAGGCCTACAGGGGCTGGAAACACCATATATTTT

D: TRBD1
V: TRBV2
J: TRBJ1-4
size: NA
length: 15
CDR3: CASSADRVSNEKLFF
DNA: TGTGCCAGCAGTGCTGACAGGGTGTCAAATGAAAAACTGTTTTTT

D: NA
V: TRBV5-4
J: TRBJ2-5
size: NA
length: 15
CDR3: CASSGSGIKEETQYF
DNA: TGTGCCAGCAGCGGAAGCGGCATAAAAGAAGAGACCCAGTACTTC

D: TRBD1
V: TRBV7-9
J: TRBJ2-1
size: few
length: 19
CDR3: CASSPAGTDITSSYNEQFF
DNA: TGTGCCAGCAGCCCTGCCGGGACAGACATCACAAGCTCCTACAATGAGCAGTTCTTC

D: TRBD2
V: TRBV9
J: TRBJ2-5
size: few
length: 15
CDR3: CASSGADLAGGSQYF
DNA: TGTGCCAGCTCGGGGGCGGATTTAGCGGGAGGGTCCCAGTACTTC

D: NA
V: TRBV9
J: TRBJ2-1
size: NA
length: 16
CDR3: CASSVQPRVAYNEQFF
DNA: TGTGCCAGCAGCGTCCAACCCAGGGTCGCCTACAATGAGCAGTTCTTC

D: TRBD2
V: TRBV3-1/TRBV3-2
J: TRBJ2-7
size: NA
length: 19
CDR3: CASSQDPPFSGSLNHEQYF
DNA: TGTGCCAGCAGCCAAGACCCCCCCTTTAGCGGGAGTCTCAACCACGAGCAGTACTTC

D: TRBD1
V: TRBV30
J: TRBJ2-6
size: NA
length: 13
CDR3: CALGTAGANVLTF
DNA: TGTGCCCTAGGGACAGCTGGGGCCAACGTCCTGACTTTC

D: TRBD2
V: TRBV4-1
J: TRBJ2-5
size: few
length: 17
CDR3: CASSQALTSGGQETQYF
DNA: TGCGCCAGCAGCCAAGCCTTGACTAGCGGGGGCCAAGAGACCCAGTACTTC

D: TRBD2
V: TRBV7-3
J: TRBJ2-5
size: NA
length: 14
CDR3: CASSLNGGEETQYF
DNA: TGTGCCAGCAGCTTAAACGGGGGGGAAGAGACCCAGTACTTC

D: NA
V: TRBV6-1
J: TRBJ2-3
size: NA
length: 14
CDR3: CASSEGRGTDTQYF
DNA: TGTGCCAGCAGTGAAGGCAGGGGAACAGATACGCAGTATTTT

D: TRBD2
V: TRBV7-3
J: TRBJ2-1
size: NA
length: 16
CDR3: CASRVQAGGSYNEQFF
DNA: TGTGCCAGCAGGGTGCAGGCGGGAGGAAGTTACAATGAGCAGTTCTTC

D: TRBD1
V: TRBV28
J: TRBJ1-2
size: NA
length: 16
CDR3: CASRIPTGQGGDGYTF
DNA: TGTGCCAGCAGAATACCCACGGGACAGGGGGGGGATGGCTACACCTTC

D: NA
V: TRBV29-1
J: TRBJ2-7
size: NA
length: 13
CDR3: CSVAQGEAYEQYF
DNA: TGCAGCGTGGCTCAGGGGGAGGCCTACGAGCAGTACTTC

D: NA
V: TRBV6-5
J: TRBJ2-2
size: NA
length: 14
CDR3: CASTRGSNTGELFF
DNA: TGTGCCAGCACGCGGGGATCGAACACCGGGGAGCTGTTTTTT

D: TRBD1
V: TRBV6-5
J: TRBJ1-3
size: few
length: 15
CDR3: CAILLGTVRGNTIYF
DNA: TGTGCCATTCTTCTGGGGACAGTTCGTGGAAACACCATATATTTT

D: TRBD1
V: TRBV24-1
J: TRBJ2-7
size: NA
length: 15
CDR3: CATSDPRTGAYEQYF
DNA: TGTGCCACCAGTGATCCCAGGACAGGGGCCTACGAGCAGTACTTC

D: NA
V: TRBV5-8
J: TRBJ1-2
size: NA
length: 15
CDR3: CASSFIVQGARGYTF
DNA: TGTGCCAGCAGCTTTATCGTCCAGGGCGCAAGGGGCTACACCTTC

D: NA
V: TRBV6-4
J: TRBJ1-2
size: NA
length: 13
CDR3: CASSRSAGDGYTF
DNA: TGTGCCAGCTCCCGGTCGGCGGGGGATGGCTACACCTTC

D: NA
V: TRBV6-5
J: TRBJ2-1
size: NA
length: 14
CDR3: CASRLGRAYNEQFF
DNA: TGTGCCAGCAGACTCGGGCGGGCTTACAATGAGCAGTTCTTC

D: TRBD2
V: TRBV29-1
J: TRBJ2-3
size: NA
length: 12
CDR3: CSVRETTDTQYF
DNA: TGCAGCGTGCGGGAGACGACAGATACGCAGTATTTT